This T cell receptor beta chain was profiled in a study of T cells in localized non-small cell lung cancer. Findings of the study overall: Analysis by sequencing included only one tumor region, so heterogeneity remains possible. Uninvolved adjacent lung had higher T cell clonality than tumor and all other tissues. Paired adjacent lung recovered a median roughly 54 of the top 100 tumor clones.

Libraries were prepared by immunoSEQ multiplex PCR; TCRdb keeps only in-frame clonotypes and omits some of them. The table records 70,000 to 80,000 clones, more than 75% of them present only once. CDR1 and CDR2 (germline): KGHSH, LQKENI. The CDR3 has 13 residues. V lost 2 bases to trimming and J lost 7 bases, with 11 bases between them. Concerning this clone itself: Its matching antigen is unknown.

The rearrangement joins TRBV18 to TRBJ1-1; perhaps TRBD1 as D (6 bases). Sequencing was performed on peripheral blood, taken before any cancer treatment. This TCR derives from a woman aged 40-69 years with stage I squamous cell lung carcinoma. The chain's CDR3 is CASSPSTGGEAFF. In DNA form, the CDR3 reads TGTGCCAGCTCACCATCGACAGGTGGTGAAGCTTTCTTT.